These 25 T cell receptor beta chains share one sample of origin, sequenced in a study of response to subunit inactivated influenza vaccine. One entry per CDR3 protein, called by TCRdb with MiXCR from the RT-PCR reads. This table has under 800,000 distinct CDR3 sequences, approximately 13% appearing once. Sequencing used PBMCs from blood, obtained 14 to 15 days before vaccination. These receptors came from a man aged 50 to 59 who received an inactivated influenza vaccine.

Concerning this clonotype: A much larger clone lies one base from this, so it may be a read error. This chain joins TRBV5-4 and TRBJ2-1; 14 nucleotides line up with TRBD2. V was pared by 4 bases and J by 5 bases, with 2 bases of the junction left unmatched. The CDR3 consists of 15 residues. Germline CDR1 SGHNT, CDR2 YYREEE (reference sequence). CDR3 sequence (DNA): TGTGCCAGCAGCCAGACTAGCGGGGGGGACAATGAGCAGTTCTTC. Translated, it gives CASSQTSGGDNEQFF.

In this sample, this clonotype turned up a few times. V and J are TRBV25-1 and TRBJ1-4; D is ambiguous. The germline V gene encodes CDR1 MGHDK and CDR2 SYGVNS. V was pared by 3 bases and J by 2 bases, with 22 bases between. This CDR3 is 19 amino acids long. The chain's CDR3 is CASSEVSGRSVATNEKLFF. The CDR3 bases are TGTGCCAGCAGTGAGGTTTCGGGTCGTTCAGTGGCGACTAATGAAAAACTGTTTTTT.

This clonotype has a count of ten or more. The rearrangement joins TRBV6-2 or TRBV6-3 to TRBJ2-3; 7 bases line up with TRBD1. V lost 6 bases, J lost 7 bases, and 10 bases stayed unmatched. The CDR3 is 14 amino acids. The germline CDR1 and CDR2 sequences are MNHEY and SVGEGT. The CDR3 coding sequence is TGTGCCAGCAGCCCTGGGACAGTCCTGAATACGCAGTATTTT. Its translation is CASSPGTVLNTQYF.

This clonotype was counted at least ten times. The V gene is TRBV10-3, the J gene TRBJ1-5, with 10 bases that match TRBD1. After removal of 0 bases from V and 5 bases from J, the junction contained 7 bases not matched to a gene. Germline CDR1 reads ENHRY; CDR2 reads SYGVKD. CDR3 length: 17 residues. Written as DNA, the CDR3 is TGTGCCATCAGTGAGTCGACTCGACAGGGGGCTTATCAGCCCCAGCATTTT. Encoded protein: CAISESTRQGAYQPQHF.

This clonotype was seen repeatedly, ten times or more. The chain recombines TRBV7-8 with TRBJ2-3, with D perhaps TRBD2 (7 bases). The germline CDR1 and CDR2 sequences are SGHVS and FQNEAQ. The CDR3 length is 19 residues. V was pared by 5 bases and J by 0 bases, with 24 bases between. Written as DNA, the CDR3 is TGTGCCAGCAGCCAGCGTTTTGGGGGGGGGCTGCCTAGCACAGATACGCAGTATTTT. This translates into CASSQRFGGGLPSTDTQYF.

The chain recombines TRBV5-1 with TRBJ2-1; D is tentatively TRBD1 or TRBD2 (5 bases each). Germline assignment: CDR1 SGHRS and CDR2 YFSETQ. Trimming stripped 5 bases from V and 5 bases from J, with 8 bases between. CDR3 length: 12 residues. The CDR3 region is CASRRGHNEQFF. The CDR3 DNA follows: TGCGCCAGCAGGAGGGGACACAATGAGCAGTTCTTC. Full variable domain (outside the CDR3, taken from reference TRBV5-1 and TRBJ2-1): KAGVTQTPRYLIKTRGQQVTLSCSPISGHRSVSWYQQTPGQGLQFLFEYFSETQRNKGNFPGRFSGRQFSNSRSEMNVSTLELGDSALYLCASRRGHNEQFFGPGTRLTVL.

The V gene is TRBV20-1, the J gene TRBJ2-3, with TRBD2 identical over 7 bases. This CDR3 spans 14 amino acids. V was clipped by 8 bases and J by 5 bases; unmatched bases: 13. Germline CDR1 and CDR2: DFQATT and SNEGSKA (reference sequence). The CDR3 is CSSRRVGGVDTQYF. CDR3 coding DNA: TGCAGTAGCCGAAGGGTGGGGGGGGTAGATACGCAGTATTTT.

This clonotype showed up just a few times. The V and J genes are TRBV28 and TRBJ2-5; the D is unclear. The CDR3 is 17 amino acids. V was pared by 2 bases and J by 1 base, with 17 bases between. Germline loops: CDR1 MDHEN, CDR2 SYDVKM. CDR3 region: CASSLVRRTSTQETQYF. CDR3 nucleotide sequence: TGTGCCAGCAGTTTAGTGCGTCGGACGAGCACCCAAGAGACCCAGTACTTC.

This clonotype was seen only a few times. The V and J genes are TRBV2 and TRBJ2-7; TRBD2 aligns across 11 bases. Germline loops: CDR1 SNHLY, CDR2 FYNNEI. Trimming cost V 8 bases and J 2 bases; bases outside gene matches: 5. The CDR3 has 14 amino acids. CDR3 sequence: CASQTSGIPYEQYF. CDR3 coding DNA: TGTGCCAGCCAGACTAGCGGGATACCCTACGAGCAGTACTTC.

This clonotype was counted between two and nine times. This sequence joins TRBV29-1 and TRBJ2-7; 15 positions match TRBD2. Germline V gene lookup returns CDR1 SQVTM and CDR2 ANQGSEA. This CDR3 contains 16 residues. V lost 5 bases and J lost 4; bases outside the gene matches: 9. The CDR3 nucleotides read TGCAGCGTTAAGGGGGGGACTAGCGGGGGGACGTACGAGCAGTACTTC. Its translation: CSVKGGTSGGTYEQYF.

The chain couples TRBV4-2 to TRBJ2-5; TRBD2 agrees at 8 bases. Trimming removed 1 base from V and 4 bases from J; junction bases left unmatched: 5. Germline CDR1 and CDR2: LGHNA and YNFKEQ. The CDR3 sequence is 15 residues long. The CDR3 region has the DNA TGTGCCAGCAGCCAAGTAGGCGCGGGGGGAGAGACCCAGTACTTC. As protein: CASSQVGAGGETQYF.

The gene calls are TRBV4-2 and TRBJ2-3, with D possibly matching TRBD2 (5 bases). V lost 0 bases to trimming and J lost 3 bases, with 10 bases between them. Germline CDR1 reads LGHNA; CDR2 reads YNFKEQ. This CDR3 is built from 15 residues. The CDR3 DNA reads as TGTGCCAGCAGCCAAGACTCCGGGGAGACAGATACGCAGTATTTT. Its translation is CASSQDSGETDTQYF.

DNA for the CDR3: TGTGCCACCAACCTAGGGCGGCCGAACACCGGGGAGCTGTTTTTT. The encoded protein is CATNLGRPNTGELFF. The V and J genes are TRBV15 and TRBJ2-2; D is unresolved. Trimming pared 7 bases from V and 0 bases from J, leaving 12 bases between. Per germline, CDR1 LNHNV and CDR2 YYDKDF (reference sequence). The CDR3 is made up of 15 amino acids.

This chain joins TRBV20-1 and TRBJ2-1; D unresolved. Germline V CDR1 and CDR2: DFQATT, SNEGSKA (reference sequence). This CDR3 has 13 amino acids. V lost 4 bases and J 1 base, leaving 8 bases between the germline ends. CDR3: CSAMAWSYNEQFF. The DNA of the CDR3 is TGCAGTGCTATGGCGTGGTCCTACAATGAGCAGTTCTTC.

This clonotype came up a few times. The V and J genes are TRBV30 and TRBJ2-1, with D unclear. This CDR3 is built from 14 residues. Germline CDR1 and CDR2: GTSNPN and SVGIG (reference sequence). Trimming left V 3 bases short and J 4 bases short, with 13 bases between. CDR3 region: CAWRAGLEYNEQFF. Written as DNA, the CDR3 is TGTGCCTGGAGGGCCGGGCTAGAATACAATGAGCAGTTCTTC.

This rearrangement joins TRBV29-1 to TRBJ2-5; TRBD2 might be the D (5 bases). V was shortened by 0 bases and J by 4 bases, with 12 bases between the two germline ends. Germline assignment: CDR1 SQVTM and CDR2 ANQGSEA. The CDR3 loop spans 14 amino acids. In nucleotides, the CDR3 is TGCAGCGTTGAAGAGGGTGGCCTAGCAGAGACCCAGTACTTC. This gives the protein CSVEEGGLAETQYF.

This clonotype was counted only a few times. The chain combines TRBV7-9 with TRBJ2-1, with D perhaps matching TRBD1 or TRBD2 (5 bases each). V lost 5 bases and J lost 4, with 18 bases in between. Germline V gene lookup returns CDR1 SEHNR and CDR2 FQNEAQ (reference sequence). The CDR3 spans 16 residues. This CDR3 reads CASSPVEGPGYNEQFF. The CDR3 DNA reads TGTGCCAGCAGCCCCGTCGAGGGGCCCGGGTACAATGAGCAGTTCTTC.

This clonotype occurred a few times. This chain connects TRBV9 to TRBJ1-2, with D maybe TRBD1 (5 bases). V lost 0 bases to trimming and J lost 8 bases, with 17 bases between them. Germline CDR1 and CDR2: SGDLS and YYNGEE. The CDR3 spans 15 residues. DNA of the CDR3: TGTGCCAGCAGCGTAGGTGGAATTAGAAAGGGGGGCTACACCTTC. It is translated as CASSVGGIRKGGYTF.

The chain has TRBV5-1 and TRBJ2-7; D might be TRBD1 (7 bases). Trimming took 3 bases from V and 3 from J, leaving 19 bases between them. This CDR3 comprises 16 residues. CDR1 is SGHRS, CDR2 YFSETQ, per germline. CDR3 amino acids: CASSSGGIGGDYEQYF. The DNA of the CDR3 is TGCGCCAGCAGCTCAGGGGGGATCGGAGGGGACTACGAGCAGTACTTC. The whole variable domain, filled in from reference TRBV5-1 and TRBJ2-7, reads KAGVTQTPRYLIKTRGQQVTLSCSPISGHRSVSWYQQTPGQGLQFLFEYFSETQRNKGNFPGRFSGRQFSNSRSEMNVSTLELGDSALYLCASSSGGIGGDYEQYFGPGTRLTVT.

This sequence joins TRBV7-2 and TRBJ1-6, with 7 bases aligning to TRBD1. Germline lookup yields CDR1 SGHTA and CDR2 FQGNSA. The V segment lost 2 bases and the J segment 8 bases; nucleotides outside the gene matches: 3. The CDR3 has 14 residues. The CDR3 region is CASSLRQGDSPLHF. The CDR3 nucleotides are TGTGCCAGCAGCTTAAGGCAGGGGGATTCACCCCTCCACTTT.

The V and J genes are TRBV11-2 and TRBJ2-7; D ambiguous. The germline CDR1 and CDR2 sequences are SGHAT and FQNNGV. Between the trimmed V and J ends, which lost 0 bases and 2 bases, there was a span of 8 bases. The CDR3 consists of 14 residues. CDR3 region: CASSLDWGPYEQYF. The CDR3 region has the DNA TGTGCCAGCAGCTTAGATTGGGGTCCCTACGAGCAGTACTTC.

The genes are TRBV12-3 or TRBV12-4 and TRBJ2-5, with a weak D call TRBD1 (5 bases). The CDR3 length is 14 residues. Trimming took 3 bases from V and 2 from J, leaving 10 bases between them. The CDR3 coding sequence is TGTGCCAGCAGTTTTTTTGGGGCGCAAGAGACCCAGTACTTC. It encodes CASSFFGAQETQYF.

This clonotype was found a few times. The V gene is TRBV20-1, the J gene TRBJ2-2; D gene unclear. CDR1 and CDR2 from the germline V gene are DFQATT and SNEGSKA (reference sequence). This CDR3 region has 14 residues. V gave up 3 bases and J gave up 4 bases, with 12 bases separating them. The DNA of the CDR3 is TGCAGTGCTAGTCTCGTCAGGTCCACCGGGGAGCTGTTTTTT. This gives the protein CSASLVRSTGELFF.

This clonotype was recorded a few times. The chain joins TRBV3-1 to TRBJ2-7; the D call may be TRBD1 or TRBD2 (5 bases each). The CDR3 has 13 residues. V was pared by 3 bases and J by 6 bases, with 12 bases between. Germline lookup yields CDR1 LGHDT and CDR2 YNNKEL (reference sequence). DNA of the CDR3: TGTGCCAGCAGCCAGGGACCCTTCGGCGAGCAGTACTTC. This translates into CASSQGPFGEQYF.

The V gene is TRBV14, the J gene TRBJ2-1; the D is unclear. V lost 1 base and J lost 0, with 7 bases in between. Germline V gene sequence: CDR1 SGHDN, CDR2 FVKESK. The length of the CDR3 is 15 residues. The chain's CDR3 is CASSQVSGSYNEQFF. The CDR3 DNA sequence: TGTGCCAGCAGCCAAGTATCAGGCTCCTACAATGAGCAGTTCTTC.